Sequencing of this T cell receptor beta chain was carried out in a study of T cells in Graves' hyperthyroidism and ophthalmopathy. From RNA transcripts, TCR beta CDR3 regions were amplified. A first-round RT-PCR of the TCR CDR3 used the HTBI primer set. One entry per CDR3 protein, called by TCRdb with MiXCR from the multiplex PCR reads. The sample carries approximately 200,000 distinct CDR3 sequences, around 16% recorded once. CDR3 size: 14 residues. Germline V gives CDR1 SGHAT, CDR2 FQDESV (reference sequence). Deletions cut 3 bases from V and 4 bases from J, with 12 bases between. Only one count was recorded for this clonotype.

Input material: blood. The chain employs TRBV11-1 and TRBJ1-2; unclear D gene. This receptor was taken from a man aged 35 to 55 with Graves' hyperthyroidism. The CDR3 DNA reads TGTGCCAGCAGCTTCCCTAGCGGGAGCTATGGCTACACCTTC. Encoded protein: CASSFPSGSYGYTF.